Presented here are 29 T cell receptor beta chains from one specimen sequenced in a study of blood T cell repertoires in COVID-19. The repertoire was sequenced with immunoSEQ multiplex PCR; TCRdb's copy has only in-frame clones and lacks some. The sample contains 350,000 to 500,000 clones, roughly 89% of which appear only once. The sequencing input was peripheral blood. Receptor source: a man between 18 and 35 years old with COVID-19, enrolled during active disease.

The chain combines TRBV25-1 with TRBJ2-4, with TRBD1 matching over 7 bases. V lost 4 bases to trimming and J lost 1 base; unmatched junction nucleotides: 4. Germline V gene data show CDR1 as MGHDK and CDR2 as SYGVNS. The CDR3 consists of 15 residues. The CDR3 DNA sequence: TGTGCCAGCAGTGCTGCGACAGGGGCCAAAAACATTCAGTACTTC. Protein: CASSAATGAKNIQYF.

The chain couples TRBV19 to TRBJ1-6; tentatively, D is TRBD1 (6 bases). V was cut by 6 bases and J by 6 bases, with 12 bases left in between. Per germline, CDR1 LNHDA and CDR2 SQIVND (reference sequence). The CDR3 consists of 14 residues. For the CDR3, the DNA is TGTGCCAGTAGCCGCGGACAGACTAATTCACCCCTCCACTTT. Translating gives CASSRGQTNSPLHF.

In DNA form, the CDR3 reads TGTGCCAGCAGCTTAGGGGGCCGGCGCTACGAGCAGTACTTC. This codes for CASSLGGRRYEQYF. This chain joins TRBV7-2 and TRBJ2-7; D might be TRBD1 (5 bases). In germline, CDR1 is SGHTA, CDR2 FQGNSA. V lost 1 base and J 3 bases, leaving 10 bases between the germline ends. The CDR3 is 14 residues long.

This clone came up once. The rearrangement uses TRBV6-1 and TRBJ2-5; D uncertain. This CDR3 is 15 amino acids long. From germline, CDR1 is MNHNS and CDR2 SASEGT. Trimming removed 2 bases at V and 1 base at J, with 11 bases between. This chain's CDR3 is CASSELGSRQETQYF. DNA of the CDR3: TGTGCCAGCAGTGAATTGGGCAGCCGCCAAGAGACCCAGTACTTC.

The V call is TRBV3-1 (or the pseudogene TRBV3-2), the J call TRBJ1-1; the match to TRBD1 covers 8 bases. The CDR3 is 15 residues long. CDR1 and CDR2 (germline): LGHDT, YNNKEL (reference sequence). V lost 3 bases to trimming and J lost 4 bases; unmatched junction nucleotides: 7. The CDR3 protein is CASSQHRGIVTEAFF. In DNA, the CDR3 is TGTGCCAGCAGCCAGCACAGGGGGATCGTCACTGAAGCTTTCTTT.

This rearrangement joins TRBV29-1 to TRBJ1-2; 8 bases are shared with TRBD1. CDR3 length: 13 residues. J lost 1 base, V lost 7 bases, and 5 bases had no gene match. The germline V gene encodes CDR1 SQVTM and CDR2 ANQGSEA. This chain's CDR3 is CSAQGGDNYGYTF. The CDR3 bases are TGCAGCGCACAGGGGGGTGATAACTATGGCTACACCTTC.

The J gene is TRBJ1-5, the V gene TRBV29-1; D gene ambiguous. Germline V gene sequence: CDR1 SQVTM, CDR2 ANQGSEA. This CDR3 is 12 amino acids long. Trimming cost V 5 bases and J 7 bases, with 12 bases left between them. CDR3 amino acids: CSVFTPGQPQHF. In DNA, the CDR3 is TGCAGCGTTTTCACGCCGGGGCAGCCCCAGCATTTT.

The rearrangement uses TRBV11-3 and TRBJ1-6; D is undetermined. CDR1 is SGHNT and CDR2 is YENEEA in the germline V gene. The CDR3 covers 15 residues. Trimming took off 3 bases at V and 2 bases at J, with 8 bases between the two ends. The DNA for the CDR3 is TGTGCCAGCAGCTTTGTTACAGCCTATAATTCACCCCTCCACTTT. It translates to CASSFVTAYNSPLHF.

The CDR3 bases are TGTGCCAGCAGTCCGGACAGGGTAGGGAATTCACCCCTCCACTTT. Translation: CASSPDRVGNSPLHF. The rearrangement uses TRBV2 and TRBJ1-6; TRBD1 agrees at 8 bases. The CDR3 is 15 residues long. J was trimmed by 7 bases and V by 5 bases; bases with no gene match: 7. Germline CDR1 SNHLY, CDR2 FYNNEI.

This sequence joins TRBV2 and TRBJ2-1, with a possible D match to TRBD1 (5 bases). The germline gives CDR1 SNHLY, CDR2 FYNNEI. V lost 7 bases, J lost 12 bases, and 13 bases lay in between. CDR3 length equals 11 residues. The CDR3: CASTEQGTQFF. The CDR3 DNA sequence: TGTGCCAGCACCGAGCAGGGAACGCAGTTCTTC.

The chain is built from TRBV18 and TRBJ2-3, with a tentative D call TRBD2 (6 bases). V shed 6 bases and J shed 5 bases, with 12 bases lying between them. The CDR3 covers 13 residues. CDR1 is KGHSH, CDR2 LQKENI, per germline. For the CDR3, the DNA is TGTGCCAGCTCCTTGGAGGGCCAAGATACGCAGTATTTT. The encoded protein is CASSLEGQDTQYF.

The chain has TRBV4-2 and TRBJ2-2; D is possibly TRBD2 (7 bases). V was shortened by 0 bases and J by 6 bases, with 14 bases between the two germline ends. The CDR3 totals 16 residues. Germline V gene lookup returns CDR1 LGHNA and CDR2 YNFKEQ. The CDR3 region has the DNA TGTGCCAGCAGCCAAGATTTAGTCGGGGGGCCCGGGGAGCTGTTTTTT. Its translation is CASSQDLVGGPGELFF.

The V call is TRBV19, the J call TRBJ2-1; D is unclear. This CDR3 comprises 16 residues. Trimming pared 3 bases from V and 3 bases from J, leaving 15 bases between. From germline, CDR1 is LNHDA and CDR2 SQIVND (reference sequence). Written as DNA, the CDR3 is TGTGCCAGTAGTATCGCCCTGCGTGGGCACTACAATGAGCAGTTCTTC. Its protein product is CASSIALRGHYNEQFF.

This chain joins TRBV2 and TRBJ2-7; D might be TRBD1 (6 bases). The CDR3 covers 14 residues. V was shortened by 6 bases and J by 5 bases, with 17 bases between the two germline ends. CDR1 SNHLY and CDR2 FYNNEI come from the germline V gene. CDR3 protein: CASSVLTGYDEQYF. Written as DNA, the CDR3 is TGTGCCAGCAGCGTCCTTACAGGGTACGACGAGCAGTACTTC.

The rearrangement uses TRBV5-4 and TRBJ2-7; D may be TRBD1 (5 bases). The CDR3 consists of 14 residues. Germline lookup yields CDR1 SGHNT and CDR2 YYREEE (reference sequence). V shed 0 bases and J shed 1 base, with 8 bases lying between them. CDR3 sequence: CASSLAQGSYEQYF. The CDR3 bases are TGTGCCAGCAGCTTGGCGCAGGGATCCTACGAGCAGTACTTC.

The chain recombines TRBV7-9 with TRBJ1-2; D is unclear. The V and J ends lost 5 bases and 6 bases respectively, with 16 bases between them. Per the germline V gene, CDR1 is SEHNR and CDR2 is FQNEAQ (reference sequence). CDR3 size: 14 residues. The CDR3 DNA is TGTGCCAGCAGCCCCCGGGCGGGGTTCGATGGCTACACCTTC. It specifies CASSPRAGFDGYTF.

J is TRBJ1-3 and V is TRBV5-8, with D possibly TRBD1 on 5 matching bases. CDR1 is SGHTS and CDR2 is YDEGEE in the germline V gene. The CDR3 is made up of 16 amino acids. V lost 0 bases to trimming and J lost 7 bases, with 17 bases between them. The CDR3 sequence: CASSLGGSAFQNTIYF. Here the CDR3 DNA reads TGTGCCAGCAGCTTGGGGGGCAGCGCCTTTCAGAACACCATATATTTT.

The rearrangement uses TRBV24-1 and TRBJ1-1; TRBD1 agrees at 9 bases. Germline V CDR1 and CDR2: KGHDR, SFDVKD. V shed 2 bases and J 6 bases; nucleotides not matched to a gene: 9. The CDR3 has 16 amino acids. The CDR3 is CATSDSATGGSAEAFF. In DNA form, the CDR3 reads TGTGCCACCAGTGATTCGGCTACAGGGGGCAGCGCTGAAGCTTTCTTT.

The chain combines TRBV29-1 with TRBJ1-5; 8 nucleotides agree with TRBD1. The junction had 11 bases not matched to a gene; V was cut back by 6 bases and J by 7 bases. Germline CDR1 and CDR2: SQVTM and ANQGSEA. CDR3 length: 14 amino acids. CDR3 bases: TGCAGCGTCCGGACGACAGGGGATGGCCAGCCCCAGCATTTT. Protein product: CSVRTTGDGQPQHF.

The J gene is TRBJ2-7, the V gene TRBV10-3, with TRBD2 as a possible D gene (5 bases). The CDR3 covers 13 residues. Germline V gene lookup returns CDR1 ENHRY and CDR2 SYGVKD. Trimming left V 4 bases short and J 3 bases short, with 10 bases between. DNA for the CDR3: TGTGCCATCAGTGCGGACTTCGACTACGAGCAGTACTTC. As protein: CAISADFDYEQYF.

The chain couples TRBV27 to TRBJ2-1; 7 nucleotides align to TRBD2. Germline CDR1 MNHEY, CDR2 SMNVEV (reference sequence). The CDR3 has 14 amino acids. V gave up 4 bases and J gave up 6 bases; unmatched junction bases: 6. CDR3 in amino acids: CASSYAGAVNEQFF. The CDR3 bases are TGTGCCAGCAGTTATGCGGGAGCAGTCAATGAGCAGTTCTTC.

This chain uses TRBV19 with TRBJ1-4; 7 bases are a match to TRBD1. The CDR3 is 16 amino acids. The J segment lost 7 bases and the V segment lost 1 base, leaving 9 bases of the junction unmatched. Per germline, CDR1 LNHDA and CDR2 SQIVND (reference sequence). The CDR3 DNA is TGTGCCAGTAGTATAGCCTACAGGGGCGGAGGTGAAAAACTGTTTTTT. This sequence encodes CASSIAYRGGGEKLFF.

This rearrangement joins TRBV6-1 to TRBJ2-7; 12 bases align to TRBD2. The CDR3 loop spans 16 amino acids. The V segment lost 3 bases and the J segment 4 bases; nucleotides outside the gene matches: 7. CDR1 and CDR2 (germline): MNHNS, SASEGT. The CDR3 reads CASSDPLAGGWYEQYF. The CDR3 DNA reads as TGTGCCAGCAGTGACCCACTAGCGGGAGGCTGGTACGAGCAGTACTTC.

J is TRBJ2-3 and V is TRBV2; D is possibly TRBD2 (6 bases). The V and J ends lost 5 bases and 3 bases respectively, with 6 bases between them. Germline V lookup: CDR1 SNHLY, CDR2 FYNNEI. This CDR3 is built from 12 residues. The CDR3 loop is CASSRGTDTQYF. As DNA, the CDR3 is TGTGCCAGCAGTCGGGGGACAGATACGCAGTATTTT.

The chain is built from TRBV28 and TRBJ2-1; D remains ambiguous. This CDR3 is built from 13 residues. CDR1 and CDR2 from the germline V gene are MDHEN and SYDVKM. V was shortened by 4 bases and J by 4 bases, with 8 bases between the two germline ends. DNA for the CDR3: TGTGCCAGCAGTTCTATATGGTACAATGAGCAGTTCTTC. Residues: CASSSIWYNEQFF.

The chain carries TRBV2 and TRBJ2-2; 8 bases map to TRBD1. Losses at the gene ends were 5 bases for V and 4 bases for J; bases not matched to a gene: 6. This CDR3 has 15 amino acids. CDR1 is SNHLY, CDR2 FYNNEI, per germline. The CDR3 nucleotides read TGTGCCAGCAGTAGGACAGGGCGGCTCACCGGGGAGCTGTTTTTT. Translation: CASSRTGRLTGELFF.

The rearrangement uses TRBV6-5 and TRBJ1-5; 9 nucleotides line up with TRBD1. The CDR3 runs 13 residues. V gave up 6 bases and J gave up 6 bases; unmatched junction bases: 3. CDR1 and CDR2 (germline): MNHEY, SVGAGI. In DNA, the CDR3 is TGTGCCAGCAGCGGGACAGGGTCTCAGCCCCAGCATTTT. It encodes CASSGTGSQPQHF.

V is TRBV2 and J is TRBJ2-7, with D possibly being TRBD2 (6 bases). Trimming pared 7 bases from V and 0 bases from J, leaving 10 bases between. From germline, CDR1 is SNHLY and CDR2 FYNNEI. CDR3 length: 13 amino acids. Here the CDR3 reads CASTDGSSYEQYF. The CDR3 coding sequence is TGTGCCAGCACAGACGGGAGCTCCTACGAGCAGTACTTC.

This chain uses TRBV25-1 with TRBJ1-2; tentatively, D is TRBD1 (6 bases). Germline assignment: CDR1 MGHDK and CDR2 SYGVNS. Trimming stripped 3 bases from V and 6 bases from J, with 14 bases between. The CDR3 is 14 residues long. In DNA, the CDR3 is TGTGCCAGCAGTGACGGGCAGGGGATCAATGGCTACACCTTC. Translating it yields CASSDGQGINGYTF.